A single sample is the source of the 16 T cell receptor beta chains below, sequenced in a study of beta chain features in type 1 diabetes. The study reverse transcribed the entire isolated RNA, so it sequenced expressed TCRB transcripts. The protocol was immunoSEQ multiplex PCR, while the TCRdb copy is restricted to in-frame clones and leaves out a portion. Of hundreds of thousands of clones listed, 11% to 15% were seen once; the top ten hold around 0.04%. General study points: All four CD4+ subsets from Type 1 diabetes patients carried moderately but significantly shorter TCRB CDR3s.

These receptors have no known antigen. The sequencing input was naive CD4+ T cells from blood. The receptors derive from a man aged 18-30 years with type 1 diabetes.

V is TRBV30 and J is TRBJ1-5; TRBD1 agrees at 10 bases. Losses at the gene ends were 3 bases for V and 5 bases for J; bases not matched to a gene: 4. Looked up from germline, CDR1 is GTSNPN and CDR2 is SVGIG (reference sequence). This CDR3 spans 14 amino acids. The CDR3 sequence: CAWSGQGGYQPQHF. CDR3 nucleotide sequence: TGTGCCTGGAGCGGACAGGGGGGTTATCAGCCCCAGCATTTT.

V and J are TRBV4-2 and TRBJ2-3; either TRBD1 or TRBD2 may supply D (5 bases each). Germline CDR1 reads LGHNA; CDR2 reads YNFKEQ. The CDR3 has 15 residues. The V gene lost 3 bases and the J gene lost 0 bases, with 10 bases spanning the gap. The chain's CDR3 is CASSQPGPSTDTQYF. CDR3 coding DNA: TGTGCCAGCAGCCAGCCGGGACCTAGCACAGATACGCAGTATTTT.

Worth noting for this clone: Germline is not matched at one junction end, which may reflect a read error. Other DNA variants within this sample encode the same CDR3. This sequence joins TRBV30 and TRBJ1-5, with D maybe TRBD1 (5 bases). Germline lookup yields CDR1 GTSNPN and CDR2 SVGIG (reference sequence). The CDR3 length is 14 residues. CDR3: CAWNGRVDDQPQHF. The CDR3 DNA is TGTGCCTGGAACGGCAGGGTCGATGATCAACCCCAGCATTTT.

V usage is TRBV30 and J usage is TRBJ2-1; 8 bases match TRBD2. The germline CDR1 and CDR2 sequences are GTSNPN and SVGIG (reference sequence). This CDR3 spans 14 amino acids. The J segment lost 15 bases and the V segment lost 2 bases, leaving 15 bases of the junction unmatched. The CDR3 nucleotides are TGTGCCTGGAGTTCCCGCGGCGATCCGGGAGGGGGGTTCTTC. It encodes CAWSSRGDPGGGFF. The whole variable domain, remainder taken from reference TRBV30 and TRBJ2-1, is SQTIHQWPATLVQPVGSPLSLECTVEGTSNPNLYWYRQAAGRGLQLLFYSVGIGQISSEVPQNLSASRPQDRQFILSSKKLLLSDSGFYLCAWSSRGDPGGGFFGPGTRLTVL.

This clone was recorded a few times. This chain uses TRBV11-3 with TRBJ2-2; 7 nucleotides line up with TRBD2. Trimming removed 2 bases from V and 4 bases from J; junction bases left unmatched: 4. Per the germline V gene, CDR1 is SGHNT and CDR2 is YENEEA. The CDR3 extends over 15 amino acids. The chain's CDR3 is CASSLSASGTGELFF. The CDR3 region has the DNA TGTGCCAGCAGCTTAAGTGCTAGCGGCACCGGGGAGCTGTTTTTT.

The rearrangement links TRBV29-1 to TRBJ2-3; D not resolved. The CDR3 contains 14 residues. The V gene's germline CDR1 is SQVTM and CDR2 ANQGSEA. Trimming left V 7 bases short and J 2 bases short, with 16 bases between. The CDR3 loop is CSADLGPATDTQYF. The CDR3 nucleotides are TGCAGCGCCGACTTAGGTCCAGCCACAGATACGCAGTATTTT.

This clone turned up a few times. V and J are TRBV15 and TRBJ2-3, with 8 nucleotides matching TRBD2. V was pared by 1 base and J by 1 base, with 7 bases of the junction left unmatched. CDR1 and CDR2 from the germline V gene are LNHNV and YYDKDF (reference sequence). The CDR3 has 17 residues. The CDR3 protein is CATSRAQAGGRTDTQYF. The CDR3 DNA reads TGTGCCACCAGCAGAGCCCAGGCGGGGGGCCGCACAGATACGCAGTATTTT.

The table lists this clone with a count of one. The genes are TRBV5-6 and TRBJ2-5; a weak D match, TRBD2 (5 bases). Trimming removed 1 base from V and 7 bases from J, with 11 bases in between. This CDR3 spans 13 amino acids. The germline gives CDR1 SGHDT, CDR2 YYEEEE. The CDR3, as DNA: TGTGCCAGCAGCTTGAGAGGACGGGGGACCCAGTACTTC. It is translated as CASSLRGRGTQYF.

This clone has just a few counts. This chain's CDR3 is CASSSGMAYGYTF. In DNA form, the CDR3 reads TGTGCCAGCAGCTCCGGGATGGCCTATGGCTACACCTTC. The rearrangement uses TRBV7-3 and TRBJ1-2; no clear D. Germline lookup yields CDR1 SGHTA and CDR2 FQGTGA. Trimming pared 4 bases from V and 4 bases from J, leaving 10 bases between. The CDR3 runs to 13 residues.

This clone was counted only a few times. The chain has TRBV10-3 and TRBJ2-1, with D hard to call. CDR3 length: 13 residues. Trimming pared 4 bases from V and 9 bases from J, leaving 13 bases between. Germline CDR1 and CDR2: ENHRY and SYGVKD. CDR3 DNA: TGTGCCATCAGTGGACTGGTCACGAGTGAGCAGTTCTTC. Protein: CAISGLVTSEQFF.

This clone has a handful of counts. The CDR3 DNA follows: TGTGCCATCGGGGGACATGCGCGGTCCTACGAGCAGTACTTC. Its protein product is CAIGGHARSYEQYF. The chain is built from TRBV10-3 and TRBJ2-7, with a possible D match to TRBD1 (6 bases). The CDR3 contains 14 residues. V lost 8 bases and J lost 1, with 15 bases in between. The germline gives CDR1 ENHRY, CDR2 SYGVKD.

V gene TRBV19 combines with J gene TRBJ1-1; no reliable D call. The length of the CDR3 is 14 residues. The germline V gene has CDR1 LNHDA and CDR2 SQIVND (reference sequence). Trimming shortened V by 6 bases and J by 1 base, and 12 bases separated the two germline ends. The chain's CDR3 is CASSLPGENTEAFF. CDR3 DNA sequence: TGTGCCAGTAGCCTCCCCGGGGAGAACACTGAAGCTTTCTTT.

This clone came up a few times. CDR3: CASSRTSGRNIDETQYF. The CDR3 DNA reads TGTGCCAGCAGTCGGACTAGCGGGAGGAATATAGACGAGACCCAGTACTTC. This chain joins TRBV2 and TRBJ2-5; 14 nucleotides align to TRBD2. The V and J ends lost 5 bases and 5 bases, in that order; junction bases with no gene match: 10. Germline assignment: CDR1 SNHLY and CDR2 FYNNEI. This CDR3 has 17 residues.

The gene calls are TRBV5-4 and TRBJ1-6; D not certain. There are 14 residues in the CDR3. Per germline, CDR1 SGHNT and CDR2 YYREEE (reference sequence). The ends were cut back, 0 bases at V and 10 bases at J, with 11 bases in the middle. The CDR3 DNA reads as TGTGCCAGCAGCTTGGAACGGGGAGGCTCACCCCTCCACTTT. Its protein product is CASSLERGGSPLHF.

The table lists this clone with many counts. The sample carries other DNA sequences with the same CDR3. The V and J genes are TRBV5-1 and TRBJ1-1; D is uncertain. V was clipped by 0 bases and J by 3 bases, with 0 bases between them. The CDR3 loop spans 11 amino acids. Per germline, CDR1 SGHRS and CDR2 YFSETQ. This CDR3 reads CASSLDTEAFF. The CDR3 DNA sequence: TGCGCCAGCAGCTTGGACACTGAAGCTTTCTTT.

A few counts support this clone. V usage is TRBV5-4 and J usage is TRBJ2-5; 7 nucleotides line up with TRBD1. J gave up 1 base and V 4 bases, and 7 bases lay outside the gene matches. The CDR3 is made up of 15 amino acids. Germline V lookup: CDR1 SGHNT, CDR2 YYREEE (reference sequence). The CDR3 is CASSLTGYTQETQYF. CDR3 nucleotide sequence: TGTGCCAGCAGCCTGACAGGGTATACCCAAGAGACCCAGTACTTC.